This TCR beta chain stems from a study of T cell responses to AZD1222 COVID-19 vaccine. Germline assignment: CDR1 LGHNA and CDR2 YNFKEQ. V shed 1 base and J shed 7 bases, with 16 bases lying between them. The CDR3 has 15 amino acids. Assay used: immunoSEQ multiplex PCR; TCRdb lists only in-frame clones, some missing. The sample contains 130,000 or so clones, 93% of which appear only once. The V and J genes are TRBV4-2 and TRBJ1-1; D uncertain. The receptor comes from an adult in good health. Sequencing used peripheral blood, obtained on day 0 of AZD1222 vaccination. In nucleotides, the CDR3 is TGTGCCAGCAGCCAAGCAATGGGCAGGCCCGATGAAGCTTTCTTT. This gives the protein CASSQAMGRPDEAFF.